This entry describes one T cell receptor beta chain. The data originate from a study of blood T cell repertoires in COVID-19. CDR3 size: 13 residues. Trimming cost V 6 bases and J 7 bases, with 15 bases left between them. The protocol was immunoSEQ multiplex PCR, while the TCRdb copy is restricted to in-frame clones and leaves out a portion. This table holds about 160,000 clones, 80% to 90% found once. The TCR sequence derives from a man between 40 and 49 years old with acute or convalescent COVID-19. The chain is built from TRBV12-3 or TRBV12-4 and TRBJ1-2, with D perhaps matching TRBD1 (6 bases). Material for sequencing was peripheral blood. The CDR3 coding sequence is TGTGCCAGCAGACGGACAGCTGCCTTTGGCTACACCTTC. It codes for CASRRTAAFGYTF.